This entry is about one T cell receptor beta chain. Its antigen is still unknown. CDR1 is MDHEN, CDR2 SYDVKM, per germline. The CDR3 has 17 amino acids. Deletions cut 5 bases from V and 0 bases from J, with 17 bases between. The entry originates in a study of T cell responses to AZD1222 COVID-19 vaccine. Here immunoSEQ multiplex PCR was the method, and the copy in TCRdb shows in-frame clones only, minus some. Here the sample spans some 140,000 clones, 85% to 90% being singletons. Study observations and caveats: Variant regions that are unmutated are reportedly the target of nearly half of spike-specific TCRs. Baseline seropositives among AZD1222 recipients totaled only six or seven. Most donors were white British and more were female, and clonal diversity was possibly underestimated.

The chain combines TRBV28 with TRBJ1-3, with a weak D call TRBD1 (6 bases). Sequenced material: peripheral blood, taken on day 0 of AZD1222 vaccination. The TCR originated in an adult in good health. In nucleotides, the CDR3 is TGTGCCAGCAGTCCACATCAGGGGTCAACCTCTGGAAACACCATATATTTT. Its protein product is CASSPHQGSTSGNTIYF.